What follows is one T cell receptor (beta chain) and its context. This CDR3 is built from 14 residues. The germline CDR1 and CDR2 sequences are SNHLY and FYNNEI. V lost 6 bases, J lost 3 bases, and 12 bases lay in between. This specimen comes from a study of cytomegalovirus exposure and HLA in healthy donors. Primers: 60 Vbeta forward and 13 Jbeta reverse. Profiled with immunoSEQ multiplex PCR; TCRdb holds only in-frame clones, not every one. The table records about 210,000 clones, about 84% of them present only once. Sequences were obtained from PBMCs. The receptor was isolated from a woman younger than 45 in good health and CMV-seropositive. The chain employs TRBV2 and TRBJ1-5, with D possibly being TRBD1 (6 bases). CDR3 residues: CASSRTGINQPQHF. Here the CDR3 DNA reads TGTGCCAGCAGCCGCACAGGGATCAATCAGCCCCAGCATTTT.